The 31 T cell receptor beta chains below were found in one sample sequenced in a study of shared clonotypes between healthy human individuals. Clones were read by immunoSEQ multiplex PCR, and TCRdb kept only the in-frame ones, dropping some. Of 600,000 to 750,000 clones in the sample, less than 95% are singletons; the top ten hold more than 30%. Sequencing was done on a sample of memory CD8+ T cells from PBMCs. The sample's subset: CD45RO+ cells pooled with CCR7-negative TemRA cells. The origin of the receptors is a man younger than 35 in good health. Some clones in this sample may be carry-over from other donors' samples.

This clone was found a few times. The J gene is TRBJ2-1, the V gene TRBV28; 12 nucleotides align to TRBD1. CDR1 is MDHEN, CDR2 SYDVKM, per germline. This CDR3 is built from 19 residues. Trimming at V came to 8 bases and at J to 0 bases, leaving 14 bases not matched to a gene. CDR3 region: CASVGTGGGRGRSYNEQFF. CDR3 in DNA: TGTGCCAGCGTCGGGACAGGGGGCGGACGGGGACGCTCCTACAATGAGCAGTTCTTC. Combining the CDR3 with reference TRBV28 and TRBJ2-1 gives the whole variable domain DVKVTQSSRYLVKRTGEKVFLECVQDMDHENMFWYRQDPGLGLRLIYFSYDVKMKEKGDIPEGYSVSREKKERFSLILESASTNQTSMYLCASVGTGGGRGRSYNEQFFGPGTRLTVL.

The V call is TRBV15, the J call TRBJ2-1; possible D gene TRBD1, 5 bases. The germline gives CDR1 LNHNV, CDR2 YYDKDF (reference sequence). CDR3 length equals 14 residues. V was trimmed by 0 bases and J by 6 bases, leaving 9 bases between them. The CDR3 bases are TGTGCCACCAGCAGAGACAGGGCCCTCAATGAGCAGTTCTTC. This encodes CATSRDRALNEQFF.

This clone appeared a single time. The chain recombines TRBV4-1 with TRBJ2-7; D is unresolved. Germline V gene data show CDR1 as MGHRA and CDR2 as YSYEKL. CDR3 length: 13 residues. V was pared by 3 bases and J by 2 bases, with 8 bases between. The CDR3 region is CASSQMTPYEQYF. The CDR3 nucleotides are TGCGCCAGCAGCCAGATGACACCCTACGAGCAGTACTTC.

CDR3 DNA sequence: TGTGCCAGCAGCAAAGAGGTCTGTAAAGCTTTCTTT. Translating gives CASSKEVCKAFF. The V gene is TRBV21-1, the J gene TRBJ1-1. TRBV21-1 is a pseudogene locus. The CDR3 is 12 amino acids.

This clone was picked up one time. The chain carries TRBV4-2 and TRBJ2-1; D is perhaps TRBD1 (6 bases). From germline, CDR1 is LGHNA and CDR2 YNFKEQ. Trimming removed 5 bases at V and 5 bases at J, with 16 bases between. The CDR3 loop spans 15 amino acids. The chain's CDR3 is CASSARDMGNNEQFF. The CDR3, as DNA: TGTGCCAGCAGCGCCCGGGACATGGGGAACAATGAGCAGTTCTTC.

This clone was observed once. The gene calls are TRBV27 and TRBJ2-1, with 9 bases lining up with TRBD1. The germline gives CDR1 MNHEY, CDR2 SMNVEV (reference sequence). The CDR3 length is 15 residues. V lost 6 bases to trimming and J lost 4 bases; unmatched junction nucleotides: 7. The CDR3 protein is CASRPPGTGYNEQFF. CDR3 in DNA: TGTGCCAGCAGGCCACCCGGGACAGGGTACAATGAGCAGTTCTTC.

This chain connects TRBV4-1 to TRBJ1-5, with unresolved D. Germline assignment: CDR1 MGHRA and CDR2 YSYEKL. V was trimmed by 5 bases and J by 1 base, leaving 12 bases between them. CDR3 length: 15 amino acids. CDR3 amino acids: CASSNTSPSNQPQHF. The CDR3 DNA is TGCGCCAGCAGCAACACCTCCCCAAGCAATCAGCCCCAGCATTTT.

This rearrangement joins TRBV7-3 to TRBJ2-1; TRBD1 might be the D (5 bases). The germline gives CDR1 SGHTA, CDR2 FQGTGA. Trimming removed 1 base from V and 7 bases from J, with 14 bases in between. The CDR3 totals 15 residues. The CDR3 DNA follows: TGTGCCAGCAGCTTAAGCCAGGGAATTAGGAATGAGCAGTTCTTC. The encoded protein is CASSLSQGIRNEQFF. The full variable domain, with the rest looked up from reference TRBV7-3 and TRBJ2-1, is GAGVSQTPSNKVTEKGKYVELRCDPISGHTALYWYRQSLGQGPEFLIYFQGTGAADDSGLPNDRFFAVRPEGSVSTLKIQRTERGDSAVYLCASSLSQGIRNEQFFGPGTRLTVL.

This clone was counted only a few times. CDR3 nucleotides: TGTGCCAGCAGTTTCTCCAGGGGCGGGGAAAAACTGTTTTTT. It yields the protein CASSFSRGGEKLFF. The V gene is TRBV28, the J gene TRBJ1-4; D is possibly TRBD1 (6 bases). CDR1 is MDHEN and CDR2 is SYDVKM in the germline V gene. V lost 3 bases, J lost 8 bases, and 13 bases lay in between. The CDR3 runs 14 residues.

About this clone itself: This same CDR3 is encoded by further DNA sequences in the sample. The V and J genes are TRBV7-9 and TRBJ1-1; 9 positions match TRBD1. Germline V gene sequence: CDR1 SEHNR, CDR2 FQNEAQ (reference sequence). The junction had 2 bases not matched to a gene; V was cut back by 5 bases and J by 1 base. The CDR3 is 14 residues long. The CDR3 region has the DNA TGTGCCAGCAGCCCGGGACAGGGGAACACTGAAGCTTTCTTT. It yields the protein CASSPGQGNTEAFF.

The V call is TRBV28, the J call TRBJ1-4; possibly TRBD1 for D (5 bases). Germline V gives CDR1 MDHEN, CDR2 SYDVKM. The V and J ends lost 6 bases and 8 bases respectively, with 16 bases between them. This CDR3 comprises 14 residues. The CDR3, as DNA: TGTGCCAGCAGGGAGGGGTATGTACACGAAAAACTGTTTTTT. This codes for CASREGYVHEKLFF.

The CDR3 sequence: CASSQRAPSGGYEQYF. CDR3 nucleotide sequence: TGCGCCAGCAGCCAGAGGGCACCTAGCGGGGGGTACGAGCAGTACTTC. This chain uses TRBV4-1 with TRBJ2-7; 11 nucleotides match TRBD2. The CDR3 is 16 amino acids. Trimming cost V 3 bases and J 4 bases; bases outside gene matches: 8. Germline-derived CDR1 and CDR2 are MGHRA and YSYEKL.

This rearrangement joins TRBV7-3 to TRBJ1-5, with D uncertain. V gave up 6 bases and J gave up 6 bases, with 9 bases separating them. The CDR3 covers 12 residues. CDR1 and CDR2 from the germline V gene are SGHTA and FQGTGA. The CDR3 DNA follows: TGTGCCAGCAGGTCCGATAGTCAGCCCCAGCATTTT. It specifies CASRSDSQPQHF.

V is TRBV7-9 and J is TRBJ2-1, with TRBD2 identical over 7 bases. With V trimmed by 1 base and J by 4 bases, 16 bases remained unmatched. Germline V gene lookup returns CDR1 SEHNR and CDR2 FQNEAQ (reference sequence). This CDR3 region has 19 residues. The CDR3 coding sequence is TGTGCCAGCAGCTTAGGGGAGGGAGAGCGTTTACTGGCGTACAATGAGCAGTTCTTC. Amino acids: CASSLGEGERLLAYNEQFF. Variable domain in full (rest from reference TRBV7-9 and TRBJ2-1): DTGVSQNPRHKITKRGQNVTFRCDPISEHNRLYWYRQTLGQGPEFLTYFQNEAQLEKSRLLSDRFSAERPKGSFSTLEIQRTEQGDSAMYLCASSLGEGERLLAYNEQFFGPGTRLTVL.

J is TRBJ2-7 and V is TRBV9; possible D gene TRBD1, 6 bases. The CDR3 length is 15 residues. Between the trimmed V and J ends, which lost 1 base and 6 bases, there was a span of 17 bases. Per germline, CDR1 SGDLS and CDR2 YYNGEE. CDR3 in amino acids: CASSVQRDTPLEQYF. CDR3 nucleotide sequence: TGTGCCAGCAGCGTACAACGGGACACCCCTCTCGAGCAGTACTTC.

This rearrangement joins TRBV30 to TRBJ2-7; 11 nucleotides match TRBD1. The V gene end was trimmed by 0 bases and the J gene end by 4 bases; junction bases not matched to a gene: 8. Germline loops: CDR1 GTSNPN, CDR2 SVGIG (reference sequence). CDR3 length: 16 amino acids. In DNA, the CDR3 is TGTGCCTGGAGTGTACGGCGGACAGGGGGCTTTTACGAGCAGTACTTC. Translation gives CAWSVRRTGGFYEQYF.

The chain carries TRBV5-1 and TRBJ2-7; 7 nucleotides line up with TRBD2. Germline assignment: CDR1 SGHRS and CDR2 YFSETQ. The CDR3 length is 15 residues. The trim removed 4 bases at V and 4 bases at J, leaving 11 bases unmatched. CDR3 sequence (DNA): TGCGCCAGCAGCCCGCGACGGGGAGGGCTGTACGAGCAGTACTTC. Its translation is CASSPRRGGLYEQYF.

This clone was seen only once. This chain links TRBV9 with TRBJ1-5; D gene uncertain. The V gene's germline CDR1 is SGDLS and CDR2 YYNGEE. The CDR3 length is 14 residues. The V end lost 0 bases, the J end lost 9 bases, and 13 bases lay between the germline ends. The CDR3 DNA reads TGTGCCAGCAGCGTAGGGCAGAGGGATATGCCCCAGCATTTT. As protein: CASSVGQRDMPQHF.

The V call is TRBV5-1, the J call TRBJ2-5; D is perhaps TRBD2 (5 bases). V lost 0 bases and J lost 2, with 14 bases in between. This CDR3 is built from 16 residues. The germline CDR1 and CDR2 sequences are SGHRS and YFSETQ. The CDR3 DNA is TGCGCCAGCAGCTTGGGACGAGGACTGATTCAAGAGACCCAGTACTTC. Its translation: CASSLGRGLIQETQYF.

This clone has more than one count but fewer than ten. This rearrangement joins TRBV6-1 to TRBJ1-5; D gene uncertain. The V gene's germline CDR1 is MNHNS and CDR2 SASEGT. The CDR3 runs 16 residues. The V and J ends lost 3 bases and 3 bases respectively, with 15 bases between them. The CDR3 coding sequence is TGTGCCAGCAGTGAGGCGACGGTCCCTCTCAATCAGCCCCAGCATTTT. This translates into CASSEATVPLNQPQHF.

The J gene is TRBJ2-1, the V gene TRBV27; 9 bases are a match to TRBD2. Germline V gene sequence: CDR1 MNHEY, CDR2 SMNVEV (reference sequence). The V segment lost 3 bases and the J segment 8 bases; nucleotides outside the gene matches: 8. The CDR3 extends over 15 amino acids. This CDR3 is CASSLRLAASHEQFF. The CDR3 bases are TGTGCCAGCAGTTTGAGACTAGCGGCGAGCCATGAGCAGTTCTTC.

This sequence joins TRBV28 and TRBJ1-3; perhaps TRBD1 as D (5 bases). Germline V CDR1 and CDR2: MDHEN, SYDVKM. Trimming took 4 bases from V and 2 from J, leaving 24 bases between them. CDR3 length: 19 residues. CDR3 sequence (DNA): TGTGCCAGCAGTTCGTACCCCCCCCGGGGGGGTTCGGCTGGAAACACCATATATTTT. It yields the protein CASSSYPPRGGSAGNTIYF. The full variable domain, in which reference TRBV28 and TRBJ1-3 provide the parts outside the CDR3, is DVKVTQSSRYLVKRTGEKVFLECVQDMDHENMFWYRQDPGLGLRLIYFSYDVKMKEKGDIPEGYSVSREKKERFSLILESASTNQTSMYLCASSSYPPRGGSAGNTIYFGEGSWLTVV.

The genes are TRBV27 and TRBJ1-5; 7 nucleotides match TRBD1. This CDR3 has 14 residues. The germline CDR1 and CDR2 sequences are MNHEY and SMNVEV (reference sequence). Trimming removed 6 bases from V and 2 bases from J; junction bases left unmatched: 4. The CDR3 region has the DNA TGTGCCAGCAGGTCAACAGGGGGCAATCAGCCCCAGCATTTT. Amino acid sequence: CASRSTGGNQPQHF.

The gene calls are TRBV7-9 and TRBJ2-2; D unresolved. Looked up from germline, CDR1 is SEHNR and CDR2 is FQNEAQ (reference sequence). This CDR3 region has 15 residues. Trimming took off 5 bases at V and 8 bases at J, with 18 bases between the two ends. CDR3 in DNA: TGTGCCAGCAGCCCCCCGTTGGCCCCAATGGGGGAGCTGTTTTTT. This codes for CASSPPLAPMGELFF.

This chain joins TRBV28 and TRBJ1-2; 8 bases match TRBD1. With 5 bases clipped from V and 8 bases from J, the junction kept 7 bases outside the gene matches. Germline assignment: CDR1 MDHEN and CDR2 SYDVKM. CDR3 length equals 13 residues. In nucleotides, the CDR3 is TGTGCCAGCAGTCCGACAGGGGCCGGAGGCTACACCTTC. The encoded protein is CASSPTGAGGYTF.

This clone is classed as medium-sized. V is TRBV27 and J is TRBJ2-1; D unresolved. The CDR3 has 15 amino acids. Germline-derived CDR1 and CDR2 are MNHEY and SMNVEV (reference sequence). Between the trimmed V and J ends, which lost 0 bases and 6 bases, there was a span of 12 bases. The CDR3 protein is CASSLSPTLGNEQFF. The CDR3 DNA reads TGTGCCAGCAGTTTATCGCCGACCTTGGGCAATGAGCAGTTCTTC.

Of note for this clone: Different DNA sequences within this sample yield the same CDR3. The rearrangement joins TRBV27 to TRBJ2-7; 8 bases map to TRBD2. V trimming: 6 bases; J trimming: 1 base; junction bases outside the gene matches: 5. This CDR3 is 14 amino acids long. Germline CDR1 MNHEY, CDR2 SMNVEV (reference sequence). The CDR3 loop reads CASSLAGVSYEQYF. The DNA for the CDR3 is TGTGCCAGCAGCCTAGCGGGTGTATCCTACGAGCAGTACTTC.

The V gene is TRBV10-1, the J gene TRBJ1-6; D unresolved. The CDR3 consists of 17 residues. V was pared by 9 bases and J by 10 bases, with 28 bases between. The germline CDR1 and CDR2 sequences are WNHNN and SYGVQD (reference sequence). The CDR3, as DNA: TGCGCCAGTCGCCGGGCAGGCACGACACTATCGGAGTCACCCCTCCACTTT. Encoded protein: CASRRAGTTLSESPLHF.

This chain links TRBV9 with TRBJ2-1, with a possible D match to TRBD2 (6 bases). CDR1 is SGDLS, CDR2 YYNGEE, per germline. This CDR3 spans 14 amino acids. The V end was cut by 2 bases, the J end by 9 bases, with 15 bases between. CDR3 residues: CASSVFGSKGEQFF. The DNA of the CDR3 is TGTGCCAGCAGCGTTTTCGGGAGTAAGGGTGAGCAGTTCTTC.

The chain joins TRBV5-1 to TRBJ2-1, with D maybe TRBD2 (7 bases). The V gene's germline CDR1 is SGHRS and CDR2 YFSETQ. The germline V and J ends were trimmed by 3 bases and 2 bases, with 9 bases remaining between them. This CDR3 region has 14 residues. CDR3 protein: CASSYGGPYNEQFF. As DNA, the CDR3 is TGCGCCAGCAGCTACGGGGGGCCCTACAATGAGCAGTTCTTC.

The CDR3 DNA sequence: TGTGCCAGCACCAGTTTCCGGGAGACGGAGACCCAGTACTTC. Amino acid sequence: CASTSFRETETQYF. The chain uses TRBV7-2 and TRBJ2-5; a possible D gene is TRBD2 (6 bases). Deletions cut 7 bases from V and 5 bases from J, with 17 bases between. The CDR3 sequence is 14 residues long. Germline V gives CDR1 SGHTA, CDR2 FQGNSA.